The TCR beta chain described here comes from a study of shared clonotypes between healthy human individuals. About the research overall: CD4 naive cells filled three plates per donor, CD4 memory three, CD8 naive two and CD8 memory one.

Naive CD8 cells lacked CD45RO and underwent positive selection for CCR7, leaving out terminally differentiated effector memory CD45RA+ cells. Deep-level running was used for the assay. Genomic DNA of every subset was divided equally among multiple immunoSEQ plates. Produced via immunoSEQ multiplex PCR; TCRdb's table is partial and in-frame only. The sample includes about 590,000 clones, 95% to 96% of them seen just once. CDR3 length: 10 amino acids. V was cut by 4 bases and J by 5 bases, with 5 bases left in between. The germline gives CDR1 GTSNPN, CDR2 SVGIG (reference sequence). This clone was seen more than once but under ten times. Its target is unknown. Findings and caveats of the study: Among non-shared clonotypes, generation probabilities were lower than among those shared by all four donors.

The source is a young woman in good health. The sequenced material came from naive CD8+ T cells sorted from blood. The chain couples TRBV30 to TRBJ1-1; D is ambiguous. CDR3: CAWMTTEAFF. CDR3 DNA: TGTGCCTGGATGACAACTGAAGCTTTCTTT.